Listed below are T cell receptor beta chains from one sample, sequenced in a study of graft-versus-host responses after intestinal transplantation. Method: immunoSEQ multiplex PCR; TCRdb's copy keeps in-frame clones and lacks some. The profile shows about 86,000 clones, around 89% of them singletons. These TCRs' antigens remain unknown. The starting material was unstimulated CD4+ T cells sorted from spleen or lymph node cells, obtained before transplant. All receptors derive from a human donor who was the organ donor for an intestinal transplant. Both conserved end residues are part of each CDR3. A D gene is named only where the DNA matches it firmly. Some rows have no size entry. The others give once, few or many, or a class for an expanded clone.

abundance	d_gene	v_gene	j_gene	CDR3nt	CDR3aa
few	.	TRBV5-1	TRBJ1-6	TGCGCCAGCAGCTTAGGAGGACCGAATAATTCACCCCTCCACTTT	CASSLGGPNNSPLHF
.	TRBD2	TRBV11-1	TRBJ2-7	TGTGCCAGCAGCTTATTAGCGGGCTACGAGCAGTACTTC	CASSLLAGYEQYF
.	.	TRBV27	TRBJ2-5	TGTGCCAGCAGTTTATTGGGCGAGAAAGAGACCCAGTACTTC	CASSLLGEKETQYF
.	.	TRBV4-3	TRBJ2-2	TGCGCCAGCAGCCAAGTACTAGCCGTGAACACCGGGGAGCTGTTTTTT	CASSQVLAVNTGELFF
few	.	TRBV6-1	TRBJ2-7	TGTGCCAGCAGTGAACGGATCAGACTCCCCTACGAGCAGTACTTC	CASSERIRLPYEQYF
.	.	TRBV5-1	TRBJ2-2	TGCGCCAGCAGCTTGGAGCCGAACACCGGGGAGCTGTTTTTT	CASSLEPNTGELFF
.	.	TRBV6-5	TRBJ1-2	TGTGCCAGCAGGGGGGATTGGACAGCCTATGGCTACACCTTC	CASRGDWTAYGYTF
.	TRBD1	TRBV11-2	TRBJ2-5	TGTGCCAGCAGCTCGACCCACAGGGGGCGGGAGACCCAGTACTTC	CASSSTHRGRETQYF
.	TRBD2	TRBV9	TRBJ2-1	TGTGCCAGCAGCGAAAGCGGGGGGCTCTACAATGAGCAGTTCTTC	CASSESGGLYNEQFF
.	TRBD1	TRBV14	TRBJ1-1	TGTGCCAGCAGCCTCCTACGCCGGGACAGGGACACTGAAGCTTTCTTT	CASSLLRRDRDTEAFF
.	.	TRBV5-6	TRBJ2-1	TGTGCCAGCAGCGCTAAAGGAGGTGAGCAGTTCTTC	CASSAKGGEQFF
.	TRBD2	TRBV5-1	TRBJ2-1	TGCGCCAGCAGCCCCCTCCTAGCGGGAGTTGTCGATGAGCAGTTCTTC	CASSPLLAGVVDEQFF
.	.	TRBV6-6	TRBJ2-2	TGTGCCAGCAAACAAGGAGGCCCCGGGGAGCTGTTTTTT	CASKQGGPGELFF
once	.	TRBV7-3	TRBJ1-6	TGTGCCAGCAGCCCGACAGGCAATAATTCACCCCTCCACTTT	CASSPTGNNSPLHF
few	.	TRBV6-5	TRBJ2-7	TGTGCCAGCAGTTACTCGCCTGTTGGGCCCTACGAGCAGTACTTC	CASSYSPVGPYEQYF
.	.	TRBV5-5	TRBJ2-1	TGTGCCAGCAGCTTGGTATTAGCTGGTGAGCAGTTCTTC	CASSLVLAGEQFF
.	.	TRBV10-3	TRBJ1-1	TGTGCCATCAGTCGCTGGGGCACCAACACTGAAGCTTTCTTT	CAISRWGTNTEAFF
.	.	TRBV6-5	TRBJ2-5	TGTGCCAGCAGTTACTCTTGGGGAGCAGAGACCCAGTACTTC	CASSYSWGAETQYF
.	.	TRBV5-6	TRBJ1-5	TGTGCCAGCAGTTCCGGGGATTTTAGCAATCAGCCCCAGCATTTT	CASSSGDFSNQPQHF
.	.	TRBV20-1	TRBJ1-5	TGCAGTGCTACACCTCAGGGCCCCCAGCATTTT	CSATPQGPQHF
.	.	TRBV7-3	TRBJ2-1	TGTGCCAGCAGTCATGACAGGAGTAATGAGCAGTTCTTC	CASSHDRSNEQFF
.	.	TRBV10-2	TRBJ2-6	TGCGCCAGACTCTCTGGGGCCAACGTCCTGACTTTC	CARLSGANVLTF
.	TRBD1	TRBV19	TRBJ1-2	TGTGCCAGTAAGGCACAGGGGGTCGTCGGCTACACCTTC	CASKAQGVVGYTF
.	.	TRBV18	TRBJ1-1	TGTGCCAGCTCTCTCCCACCACCGTCGGTGGCTTTCTTT	CASSLPPPSVAFF
.	.	TRBV2	TRBJ2-3	TGTGCCAGCAGTGAATTTGGAGGGCTAAGCACAGATACGCAGTATTTT	CASSEFGGLSTDTQYF
.	TRBD1	TRBV7-7	TRBJ2-2	TGTGCTAGCAGCTTAGGACAGGGGGCAGGCACCGGGGAGCTGTTTTTT	CASSLGQGAGTGELFF
.	TRBD2	TRBV5-4	TRBJ2-5	TGTGCCAGCAGCCTGCCCCTAGGGGAGGGCGGAGAGACCCAGTACTTC	CASSLPLGEGGETQYF
.	.	TRBV5-1	TRBJ2-1	TGCGCCAGCAGCGAAACAGGGTCGGGCAATGAGCAGTTCTTC	CASSETGSGNEQFF
.	.	TRBV6-5	TRBJ2-7	TGTGCCAGCAGTTACGCCCGGGGCTCCTACGAGCAGTACTTC	CASSYARGSYEQYF
.	TRBD1	TRBV5-1	TRBJ1-2	TGCGCCAGCAGCTTAGGCCGGGACAGTAACTATGGCTACACCTTC	CASSLGRDSNYGYTF
.	.	TRBV6-1	TRBJ1-1	TGTGCCAGCAGTGAAGCGCAGGGTAACCTGAAAGCTTTCTTT	CASSEAQGNLKAFF
.	TRBD1	TRBV28	TRBJ2-7	TGTGCCAGCAGTCCTGAGGACAGGGGCTCCTACGAGCAGTACTTC	CASSPEDRGSYEQYF
.	TRBD1	TRBV5-5	TRBJ1-4	TGTGCCAGCAGCTTGGTAGGGGGCGCCGTGGCAGTTTTTGAAAAACTGTTTTTT	CASSLVGGAVAVFEKLFF
.	.	TRBV5-6	TRBJ1-4	TGTGCCAGCAGCCGGACTAGAAATAATGAAAAACTGTTTTTT	CASSRTRNNEKLFF
.	TRBD2	TRBV11-3	TRBJ2-7	TGTGCCAGCAGCCTAATAAGCGGGGGGTCCTACGAGCAGTACTTC	CASSLISGGSYEQYF
.	TRBD2	TRBV15	TRBJ2-7	TGTGCCACCAGCAGAGGACTAGCGGGAGAATCGTACGAGCAGTACTTC	CATSRGLAGESYEQYF
.	.	TRBV10-1	TRBJ1-1	TGCGCCAGCAGTGCAGGGGTGGGAGACACCCACACTGAAGCTTTCTTT	CASSAGVGDTHTEAFF
.	.	TRBV5-1	TRBJ2-7	TGCGCCAGCGCCTTCGGTAGTAGATCCTACGAGCAGTACTTC	CASAFGSRSYEQYF
.	.	TRBV9	TRBJ1-3	TGTGCCAGCAGCGTAGAACAGGGCCAGCACACCATATATTTT	CASSVEQGQHTIYF
once	TRBD1	TRBV4-3	TRBJ2-3	TGCGCCAGCAGCCAAGATCTTGATACAGGGGCCCGCACAGATACGCAGTATTTT	CASSQDLDTGARTDTQYF
.	.	TRBV21-1	TRBJ1-5	TGTGCCAGCAGCAAATTCAGGGGAGGCAATCAGCCCCAGCATTTT	CASSKFRGGNQPQHF
.	TRBD2	TRBV10-3	TRBJ2-5	TGTGCCATCAGCGGGAGGAGCAAGACCCAGTACTTC	CAISGRSKTQYF
.	.	TRBV19	TRBJ1-5	TGTGCCAGTACCACCCACAGGGCCACGATCGGCAATCAGCCCCAGCATTTT	CASTTHRATIGNQPQHF
few	TRBD1	TRBV2	TRBJ1-2	TGTGCCAGCATAAATGGGCAGAGACAGGGTGGCGGCTACACCTTC	CASINGQRQGGGYTF
.	.	TRBV11-2	TRBJ1-4	TGTGCCAGCAGCTTGGGCCGTTATAATGAAAAACTGTTTTTT	CASSLGRYNEKLFF
few	.	TRBV5-6	TRBJ1-2	TGTGCCAGCAGCTTGCGAGGGTCGTGGGGCTACACCTTC	CASSLRGSWGYTF
few	.	TRBV4-1	TRBJ2-7	TGCGCCAGCAGCCAACCGACTAGTCGCTACGAGCAGTACTTC	CASSQPTSRYEQYF
.	.	TRBV18	TRBJ1-2	TGTGCCAGCTCACCCGACGCAGGGTTAGGCTACACCTTC	CASSPDAGLGYTF
.	.	TRBV6-1	TRBJ2-7	TGTGCCAGCAGTGAACACTCTGACGAGCAGTACTTC	CASSEHSDEQYF
.	.	TRBV28	TRBJ2-5	TGTGCCAGCAGTCCGGCGGGGTCTCTTGGGGATGAGTACTTC	CASSPAGSLGDEYF
.	.	TRBV19	TRBJ1-5	TGTGCCAGTAGTCCCGGGCAGGGGAGATATAGCAATCAGCCCCAGCATTTT	CASSPGQGRYSNQPQHF
.	.	TRBV19	TRBJ2-7	TGTGCCAGTAGTTCACCAAACAGGGGAGGAACCTACGAGCAGTACTTC	CASSSPNRGGTYEQYF
.	.	TRBV11-3	TRBJ2-7	TGTGCCAGCAGCTGGGGGCCGGGGGGCTACGAGCAGTACTTC	CASSWGPGGYEQYF